The clone carrying this T cell receptor beta chain was detected many times. A second PCR, run for about 7 to 11 cycles, used a sample-barcoded 5' primer plus a J-beta primer mix. TCRdb used MiXCR to reprocess the 5' RACE reads, holding one entry per CDR3 protein. Here the sample spans 650,000 to 700,000 distinct CDR3 sequences, 32% being singletons. This entry comes from a study of blood T cells in healthy people across ages. Germline CDR1 reads ENHRY; CDR2 reads SYGVKD. J gave up 9 bases and V 2 bases, and 6 bases lay outside the gene matches. The CDR3 length is 14 residues. The material sequenced was blood. This sequence originates from a woman older than 75 in good health. The V call is TRBV10-3, the J call TRBJ1-1; 10 bases are a match to TRBD1. The CDR3 protein is CAISEPGQGIQAFF. For the CDR3, the DNA is TGTGCCATCAGTGAGCCGGGACAGGGGATCCAAGCTTTCTTT.